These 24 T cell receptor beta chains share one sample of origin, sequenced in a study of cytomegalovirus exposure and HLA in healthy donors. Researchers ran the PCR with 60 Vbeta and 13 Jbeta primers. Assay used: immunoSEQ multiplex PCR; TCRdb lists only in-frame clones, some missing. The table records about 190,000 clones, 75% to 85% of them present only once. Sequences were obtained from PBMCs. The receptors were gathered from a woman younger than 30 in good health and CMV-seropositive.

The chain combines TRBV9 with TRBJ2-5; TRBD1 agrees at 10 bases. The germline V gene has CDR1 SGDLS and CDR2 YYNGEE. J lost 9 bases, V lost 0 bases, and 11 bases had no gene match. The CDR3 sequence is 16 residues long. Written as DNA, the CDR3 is TGTGCCAGCAGCGTAGCTCTGGGGACAGGGGAAGGGGCCCAGTACTTC. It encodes CASSVALGTGEGAQYF.

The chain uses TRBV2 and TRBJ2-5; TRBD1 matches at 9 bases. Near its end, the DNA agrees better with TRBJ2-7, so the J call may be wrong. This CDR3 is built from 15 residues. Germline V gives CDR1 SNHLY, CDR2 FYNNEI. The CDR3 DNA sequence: TGTGCCAGCAGCGAACGGGGACAGGGTCTCCACGAGCAGTACTTC. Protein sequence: CASSERGQGLHEQYF.

CDR3 protein: CASSLPPTGSYTGELFF. Here the CDR3 DNA reads TGTGCCAGCAGCCTTCCGCCGACAGGGTCGTACACCGGGGAGCTGTTTTTT. The V gene is TRBV5-4, the J gene TRBJ2-2; TRBD1 matches at 7 bases. The CDR3 covers 17 residues. Germline CDR1 and CDR2: SGHNT and YYREEE (reference sequence). The V and J ends lost 4 bases and 3 bases, in that order; junction bases with no gene match: 12.

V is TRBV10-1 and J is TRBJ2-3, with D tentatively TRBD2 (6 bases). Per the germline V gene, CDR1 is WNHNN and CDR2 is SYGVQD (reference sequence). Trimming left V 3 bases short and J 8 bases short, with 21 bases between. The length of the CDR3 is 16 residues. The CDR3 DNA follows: TGCGCCAGCAGTGACCTTCGCGGCGGGAAGGGAGGTACGCAGTATTTT. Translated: CASSDLRGGKGGTQYF.

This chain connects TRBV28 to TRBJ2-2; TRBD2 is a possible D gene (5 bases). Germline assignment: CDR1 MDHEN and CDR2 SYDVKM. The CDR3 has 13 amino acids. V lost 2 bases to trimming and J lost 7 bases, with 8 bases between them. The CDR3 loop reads CASSLVGVGELFF. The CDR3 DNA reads TGTGCCAGCAGTTTAGTCGGGGTCGGGGAGCTGTTTTTT.

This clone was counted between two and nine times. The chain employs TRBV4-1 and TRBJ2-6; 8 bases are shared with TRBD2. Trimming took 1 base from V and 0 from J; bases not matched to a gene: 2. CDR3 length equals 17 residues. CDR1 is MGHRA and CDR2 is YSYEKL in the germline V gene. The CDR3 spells CASSQGAGGSGANVLTF. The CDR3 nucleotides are TGCGCCAGCAGCCAAGGGGCGGGAGGCTCTGGGGCCAACGTCCTGACTTTC.

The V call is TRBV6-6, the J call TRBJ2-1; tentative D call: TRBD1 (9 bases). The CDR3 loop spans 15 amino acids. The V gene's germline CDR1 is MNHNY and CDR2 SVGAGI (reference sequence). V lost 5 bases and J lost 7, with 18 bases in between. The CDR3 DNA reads TGTGCCAGCAGTACGGGGGGGACAGGGCGTAATGAGCAGTTCTTC. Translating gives CASSTGGTGRNEQFF.

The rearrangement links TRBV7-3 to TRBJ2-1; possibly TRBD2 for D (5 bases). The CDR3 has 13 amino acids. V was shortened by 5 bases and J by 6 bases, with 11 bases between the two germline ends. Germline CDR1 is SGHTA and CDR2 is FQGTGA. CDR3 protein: CASSIGLGNEQFF. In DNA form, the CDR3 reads TGTGCCAGCAGCATTGGACTGGGCAATGAGCAGTTCTTC.

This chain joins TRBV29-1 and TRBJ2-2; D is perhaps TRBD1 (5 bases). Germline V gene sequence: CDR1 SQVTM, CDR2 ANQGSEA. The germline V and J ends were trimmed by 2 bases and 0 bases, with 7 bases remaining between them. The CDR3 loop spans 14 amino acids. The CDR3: CSVERTTNTGELFF. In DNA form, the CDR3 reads TGCAGCGTTGAAAGGACAACGAACACCGGGGAGCTGTTTTTT.

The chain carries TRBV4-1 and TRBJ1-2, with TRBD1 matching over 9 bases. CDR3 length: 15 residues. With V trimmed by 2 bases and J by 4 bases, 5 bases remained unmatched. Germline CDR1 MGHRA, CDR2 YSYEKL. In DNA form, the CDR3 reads TGCGCCAGCAGCCAACCCCACAGGGGGCTCTATGGCTACACCTTC. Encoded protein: CASSQPHRGLYGYTF.

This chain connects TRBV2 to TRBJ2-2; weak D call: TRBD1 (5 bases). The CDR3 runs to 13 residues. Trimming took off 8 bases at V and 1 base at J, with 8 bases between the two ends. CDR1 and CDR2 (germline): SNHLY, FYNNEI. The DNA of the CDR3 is TGTGCCAGCGGCGGACAGAACACCGGGGAGCTGTTTTTT. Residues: CASGGQNTGELFF. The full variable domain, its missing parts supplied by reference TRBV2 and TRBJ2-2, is EPEVTQTPSHQVTQMGQEVILRCVPISNHLYFYWYRQILGQKVEFLVSFYNNEISEKSEIFDDQFSVERPDGSNFTLKIRSTKLEDSAMYFCASGGQNTGELFFGEGSRLTVL.

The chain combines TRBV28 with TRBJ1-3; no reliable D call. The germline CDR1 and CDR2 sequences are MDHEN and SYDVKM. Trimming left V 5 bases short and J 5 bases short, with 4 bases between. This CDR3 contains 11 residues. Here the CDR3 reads CASSHRNTIYF. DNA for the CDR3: TGTGCCAGCAGTCACAGAAACACCATATATTTT.

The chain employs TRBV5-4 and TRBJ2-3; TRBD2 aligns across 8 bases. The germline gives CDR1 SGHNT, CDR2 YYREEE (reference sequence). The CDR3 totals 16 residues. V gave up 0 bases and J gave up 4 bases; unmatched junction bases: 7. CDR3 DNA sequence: TGTGCCAGCAGCTTGGCCCCGGGGGGGCCCCCAGATACGCAGTATTTT. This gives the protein CASSLAPGGPPDTQYF.

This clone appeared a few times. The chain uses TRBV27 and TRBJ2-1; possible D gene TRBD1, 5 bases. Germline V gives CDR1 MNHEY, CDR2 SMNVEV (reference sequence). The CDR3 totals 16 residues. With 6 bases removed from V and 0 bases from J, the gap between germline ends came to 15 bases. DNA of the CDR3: TGTGCCAGCAGATCTGCAGGGATCAGCTCCTACAATGAGCAGTTCTTC. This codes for CASRSAGISSYNEQFF.

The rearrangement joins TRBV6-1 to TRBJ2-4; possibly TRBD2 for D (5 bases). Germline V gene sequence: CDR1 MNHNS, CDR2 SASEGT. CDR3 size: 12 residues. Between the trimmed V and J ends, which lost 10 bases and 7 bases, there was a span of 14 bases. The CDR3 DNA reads TGTGCCACAGCCACTCCGGGGAACATTCAGTACTTC. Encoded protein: CATATPGNIQYF.

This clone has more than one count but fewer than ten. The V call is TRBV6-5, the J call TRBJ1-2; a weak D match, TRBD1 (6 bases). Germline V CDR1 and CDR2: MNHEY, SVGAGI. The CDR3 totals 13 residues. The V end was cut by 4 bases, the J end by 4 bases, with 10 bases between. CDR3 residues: CASSWTEAYGYTF. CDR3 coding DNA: TGTGCCAGCAGTTGGACAGAGGCCTATGGCTACACCTTC.

The CDR3 sequence is CASSPGNVKGLAFTGELFF. The CDR3 DNA reads TGTGCCAGCAGCCCCGGAAACGTCAAGGGACTAGCGTTCACCGGGGAGCTGTTTTTT. The chain joins TRBV7-9 to TRBJ2-2; 10 nucleotides agree with TRBD2. The CDR3 totals 19 residues. V was pared by 5 bases and J by 4 bases, with 16 bases of the junction left unmatched. CDR1 SEHNR and CDR2 FQNEAQ come from the germline V gene (reference sequence).

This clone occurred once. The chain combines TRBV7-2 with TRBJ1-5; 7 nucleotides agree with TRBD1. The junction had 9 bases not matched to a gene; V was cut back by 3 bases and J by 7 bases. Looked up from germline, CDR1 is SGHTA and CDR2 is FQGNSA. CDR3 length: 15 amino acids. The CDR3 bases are TGTGCCAGCAGCTTGTCGACAGGGTCACGGCAGCCCCAGCATTTT. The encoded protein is CASSLSTGSRQPQHF.

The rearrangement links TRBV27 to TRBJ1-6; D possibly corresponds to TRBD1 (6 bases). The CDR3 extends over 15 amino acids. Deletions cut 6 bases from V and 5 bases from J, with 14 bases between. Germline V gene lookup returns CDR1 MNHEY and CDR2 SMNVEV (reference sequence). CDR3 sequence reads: CASRLTGLHNSPLHF. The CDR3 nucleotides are TGTGCCAGCAGGCTTACAGGGCTTCATAATTCACCCCTCCACTTT.

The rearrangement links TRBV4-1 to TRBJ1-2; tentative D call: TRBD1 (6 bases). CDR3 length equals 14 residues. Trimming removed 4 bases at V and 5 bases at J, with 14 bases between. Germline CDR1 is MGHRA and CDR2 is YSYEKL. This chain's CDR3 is CASSPGTLQYGYTF. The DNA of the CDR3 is TGCGCCAGCAGCCCCGGGACACTCCAATATGGCTACACCTTC.

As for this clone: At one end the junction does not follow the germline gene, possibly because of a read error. The CDR3 reads CASSPSGANGLTF. In nucleotides, the CDR3 is TGTGCTAGTAGCCCCTCTGGGGCCAACGGCCTGACTTTC. The chain links TRBV12-5 to TRBJ2-6; perhaps TRBD1 as D (5 bases). The CDR3 runs to 13 residues. Germline V CDR1 and CDR2: LGHNT, FRNRAP. Full variable domain (outside the CDR3, taken from reference TRBV12-5 and TRBJ2-6): DARVTQTPRHKVTEMGQEVTMRCQPILGHNTVFWYRQTMMQGLELLAYFRNRAPLDDSGMPKDRFSAEMPDATLATLKIQPSEPRDSAVYFCASSPSGANGLTFGAGSRLTVL.

CDR3 DNA: TGTGCCAGCACCCACCCCGTCGGGGGGCTTGGAGAAAGCAATCAGCCCCAGCATTTT. Translation: CASTHPVGGLGESNQPQHF. V and J are TRBV27 and TRBJ1-5; D is possibly TRBD1 (6 bases). Germline V gene lookup returns CDR1 MNHEY and CDR2 SMNVEV (reference sequence). The CDR3 totals 19 residues. V shed 7 bases and J shed 1 base, with 26 bases lying between them.

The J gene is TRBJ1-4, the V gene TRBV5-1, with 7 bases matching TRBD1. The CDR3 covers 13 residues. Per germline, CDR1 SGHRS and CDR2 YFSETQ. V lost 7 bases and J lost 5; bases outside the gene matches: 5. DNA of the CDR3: TGCGCCAGCCGTACAGGGGAAAATGAAAAACTGTTTTTT. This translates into CASRTGENEKLFF.

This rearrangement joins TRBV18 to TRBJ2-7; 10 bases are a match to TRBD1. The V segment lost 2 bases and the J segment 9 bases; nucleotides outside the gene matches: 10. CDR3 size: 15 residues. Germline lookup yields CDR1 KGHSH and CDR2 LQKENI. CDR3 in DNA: TGTGCCAGCTCACCAGGGACAGGGGCGTCTGAGATGCAGTACGTC. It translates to CASSPGTGASEMQYV.